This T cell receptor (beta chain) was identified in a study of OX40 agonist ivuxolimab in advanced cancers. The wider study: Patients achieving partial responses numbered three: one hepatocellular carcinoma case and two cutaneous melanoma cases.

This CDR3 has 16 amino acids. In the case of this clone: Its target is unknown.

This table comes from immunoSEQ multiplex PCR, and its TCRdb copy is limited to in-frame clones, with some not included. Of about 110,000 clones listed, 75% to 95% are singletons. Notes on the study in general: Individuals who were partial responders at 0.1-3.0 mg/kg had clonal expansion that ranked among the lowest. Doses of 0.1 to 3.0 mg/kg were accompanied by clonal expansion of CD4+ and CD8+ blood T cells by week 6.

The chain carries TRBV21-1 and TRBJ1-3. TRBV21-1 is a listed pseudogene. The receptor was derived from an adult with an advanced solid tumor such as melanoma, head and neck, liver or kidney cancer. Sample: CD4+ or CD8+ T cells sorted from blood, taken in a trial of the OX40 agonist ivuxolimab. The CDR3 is CASSKEERDGGNTIYF. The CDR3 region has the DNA TGTGCCAGCAGCAAAGAAGAGAGGGACGGGGGAAACACCATATATTTT.